This T cell receptor (beta chain) was retrieved from a study of T cell responses to AZD1222 COVID-19 vaccine. The wider study: Recipients boosted at about 4 weeks or about 12 weeks are pooled. Study results and caveats: None of the repertoires were sampled until the peak T cell response had passed. Per reports, nearly half of all spike-specific TCRs target regions that are unmutated in variants. Donors were largely white British and mainly female; clonal diversity was possibly underestimated.

TCRdb keeps only in-frame clones here, not all; method: immunoSEQ multiplex PCR. The sample lists 100,000 or so clones; about 90% were seen once. The CDR3 is 15 residues long. The germline V and J ends were trimmed by 3 bases and 6 bases, with 18 bases remaining between them. Germline V gives CDR1 MDHEN, CDR2 SYDVKM. Note on this clone: Its cognate antigen is unknown.

This chain links TRBV28 with TRBJ2-7; weak D call: TRBD2 (5 bases). The clonotype originates from an adult in good health. Material: peripheral blood, obtained on day 0 of AZD1222 vaccination. The CDR3 sequence: CASSLQGSIPLEQYF. In DNA form, the CDR3 reads TGTGCCAGCAGTTTGCAAGGGAGCATCCCCCTCGAGCAGTACTTC.